Listed below are T cell receptor beta chains from one sample, sequenced in a study of blood T cell repertoires in COVID-19. Profiled with immunoSEQ multiplex PCR; TCRdb holds only in-frame clones, not every one. The profile shows 120,000 or so clones, over 85% of them singletons. The sequenced material came from peripheral blood. The source is a man aged 55 to 70 with COVID-19, enrolled during active disease. The CDR3 runs from the conserved cysteine through the conserved F or W. Fields, in order: CDR3 DNA, CDR3 protein, J gene, clone size, V gene, D gene. D genes are given only for firm matches. The size entry is marked missing in some rows and otherwise reads once, few, many or a size class.

CDR3nt: TGTGCCATCAGGGAGAACAGGGGGCGCGGGGGTTTACCGAACACTGAAGCTTTCTTT
CDR3aa: CAIRENRGRGGLPNTEAFF
j_gene: TRBJ1-1
abundance: -
v_gene: TRBV10-3
d_gene: TRBD1

CDR3nt: TGTGCCAGCAGTCGGACTAGCGGGTCTATAGATACGCAGTATTTT
CDR3aa: CASSRTSGSIDTQYF
j_gene: TRBJ2-3
abundance: -
v_gene: TRBV6-2/TRBV6-3
d_gene: TRBD2

CDR3nt: TGTGCCAGCAGCGTAGGGGATACAGGGGATCCCCCTAACACCATATATTTT
CDR3aa: CASSVGDTGDPPNTIYF
j_gene: TRBJ1-3
abundance: -
v_gene: TRBV9
d_gene: TRBD1

CDR3nt: TGTGCCAGCAGCTTAGGCCTCGTGGGGGGAGGCTACACCTTC
CDR3aa: CASSLGLVGGGYTF
j_gene: TRBJ1-2
abundance: -
v_gene: TRBV7-8
d_gene: -

CDR3nt: TGTGCCAGCAGTGAAGCGCTGGGTAGGCAGTCCTTCGGGGAAAAACTGTTTTTT
CDR3aa: CASSEALGRQSFGEKLFF
j_gene: TRBJ1-4
abundance: once
v_gene: TRBV2
d_gene: -

CDR3nt: TGTGCCAGCAGCTTGGAGGCAGACAGGGGGATGAACACTGAAGCTTTCTTT
CDR3aa: CASSLEADRGMNTEAFF
j_gene: TRBJ1-1
abundance: once
v_gene: TRBV5-8
d_gene: TRBD1

CDR3nt: TGTGCCTGGAGTACCGGGACTAGCGTCAATGAGCAGTTCTTC
CDR3aa: CAWSTGTSVNEQFF
j_gene: TRBJ2-1
abundance: -
v_gene: TRBV30
d_gene: TRBD2

CDR3nt: TGTGCCAGTTCCGATCCAGGACTGGTCAATCAGCCCCAGCATTTT
CDR3aa: CASSDPGLVNQPQHF
j_gene: TRBJ1-5
abundance: -
v_gene: TRBV19
d_gene: -

CDR3nt: TGTGCCAGCAGCTTGCGTGGGTCAGGGGAATCTGAAGCTTTCTTT
CDR3aa: CASSLRGSGESEAFF
j_gene: TRBJ1-1
abundance: -
v_gene: TRBV7-2
d_gene: -

CDR3nt: TGCGCCAGCAGTGAGTCTGCTAGCGGGAGTAAGTACGAGCAGTACTTC
CDR3aa: CASSESASGSKYEQYF
j_gene: TRBJ2-7
abundance: once
v_gene: TRBV10-1
d_gene: TRBD2

CDR3nt: TGTGCCAGCGGAGAGGTTTACGAGCAGTACTTC
CDR3aa: CASGEVYEQYF
j_gene: TRBJ2-7
abundance: few
v_gene: TRBV12-3/TRBV12-4
d_gene: -

CDR3nt: TGTGCCAGCAGCAGACAGGGCTATAATTCACCCCTCCACTTT
CDR3aa: CASSRQGYNSPLHF
j_gene: TRBJ1-6
abundance: few
v_gene: TRBV14
d_gene: TRBD1

CDR3nt: TGCGCCAGCAGCGAACACCGACAGGACCCAAATTCACCCCTCCACTTT
CDR3aa: CASSEHRQDPNSPLHF
j_gene: TRBJ1-6
abundance: -
v_gene: TRBV4-1
d_gene: -

CDR3nt: TGTGCCAGCAGCCAAGCGCGGGAATCCAGTGAGCAGTTCTTC
CDR3aa: CASSQARESSEQFF
j_gene: TRBJ2-1
abundance: -
v_gene: TRBV14
d_gene: -

CDR3nt: TGTGCCAGCAGTGCTCAGTTTTCTAATTCACCCCTCCACTTT
CDR3aa: CASSAQFSNSPLHF
j_gene: TRBJ1-6
abundance: -
v_gene: TRBV2
d_gene: -

CDR3nt: TGTGCCAGCAGCAATCGAGAGGGGGCGGGTGAGCAGTACTTC
CDR3aa: CASSNREGAGEQYF
j_gene: TRBJ2-7
abundance: -
v_gene: TRBV7-2
d_gene: TRBD1

CDR3nt: TGTGCCAGCAGCTTGGGTGGGAGGCCCACAGATACGCAGTATTTT
CDR3aa: CASSLGGRPTDTQYF
j_gene: TRBJ2-3
abundance: few
v_gene: TRBV5-4
d_gene: -

CDR3nt: TGTGCCAGCAAGACCGGGACAGACACTGAAGCTTTCTTT
CDR3aa: CASKTGTDTEAFF
j_gene: TRBJ1-1
abundance: once
v_gene: TRBV27
d_gene: TRBD1

CDR3nt: TGTGCCAGCAGCAGCAGGGGACCCTACGAGCAGTACTTC
CDR3aa: CASSSRGPYEQYF
j_gene: TRBJ2-7
abundance: once
v_gene: TRBV7-9
d_gene: -

CDR3nt: TGTGCCAGCAGTTACGGGCACCTATATTACTTC
CDR3aa: CASSYGHLYYF
j_gene: TRBJ2-5
abundance: -
v_gene: TRBV6-2/TRBV6-3
d_gene: -

CDR3nt: TGTGCCAGCAGTTCCGGGACTAGCGGGAGTACGGCCTACAATGAGCAGTTCTTC
CDR3aa: CASSSGTSGSTAYNEQFF
j_gene: TRBJ2-1
abundance: -
v_gene: TRBV6-2/TRBV6-3
d_gene: TRBD2

CDR3nt: TGTGCCAGCAGCCAAGAAGGAGGACTAGCGGGAGGGCCATACAATGAGCAGTTCTTC
CDR3aa: CASSQEGGLAGGPYNEQFF
j_gene: TRBJ2-1
abundance: -
v_gene: TRBV4-2
d_gene: TRBD2

CDR3nt: TGTGCCTGGAGTGTAACTTTGGCGGGGCCCACTGAAGCTTTCTTT
CDR3aa: CAWSVTLAGPTEAFF
j_gene: TRBJ1-1
abundance: -
v_gene: TRBV30
d_gene: -

CDR3nt: TGTGCCAGCAGTGGACGGGAGGGCACCGATGAGCAGTTCTTC
CDR3aa: CASSGREGTDEQFF
j_gene: TRBJ2-1
abundance: -
v_gene: TRBV6-4
d_gene: TRBD2

CDR3nt: TGTGCCCGAGGCTGGGACACCTACAATGAGCAGTTCTTC
CDR3aa: CARGWDTYNEQFF
j_gene: TRBJ2-1
abundance: -
v_gene: TRBV30
d_gene: -

CDR3nt: TGTGCCAGCAGCAAACCAAAGGGACTAGCGGGAGTTTGGTACGAGCAGTACTTC
CDR3aa: CASSKPKGLAGVWYEQYF
j_gene: TRBJ2-7
abundance: -
v_gene: TRBV21-1
d_gene: -

CDR3nt: TGTGCCAGCAACTTACAGGGGCTTGCCTACAATGAGCAGTTCTTC
CDR3aa: CASNLQGLAYNEQFF
j_gene: TRBJ2-1
abundance: -
v_gene: TRBV5-6
d_gene: TRBD1

CDR3nt: TGCAGCGGGGGACAGGGGGCGATGAACACTGAAGCTTTCTTT
CDR3aa: CSGGQGAMNTEAFF
j_gene: TRBJ1-1
abundance: -
v_gene: TRBV29-1
d_gene: TRBD1